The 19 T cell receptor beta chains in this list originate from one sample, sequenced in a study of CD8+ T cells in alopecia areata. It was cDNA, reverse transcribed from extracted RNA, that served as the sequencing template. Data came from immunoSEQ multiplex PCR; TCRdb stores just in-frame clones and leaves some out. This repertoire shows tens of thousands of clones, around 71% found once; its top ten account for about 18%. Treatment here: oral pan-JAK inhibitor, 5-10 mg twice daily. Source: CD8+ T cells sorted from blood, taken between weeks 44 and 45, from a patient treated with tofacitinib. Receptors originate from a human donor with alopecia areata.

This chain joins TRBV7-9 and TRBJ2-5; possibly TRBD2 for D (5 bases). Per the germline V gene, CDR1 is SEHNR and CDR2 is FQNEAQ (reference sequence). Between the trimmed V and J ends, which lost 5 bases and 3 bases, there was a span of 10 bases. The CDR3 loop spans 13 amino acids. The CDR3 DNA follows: TGTGCCAGCAGCAAAGACGGGGAAGAGACCCAGTACTTC. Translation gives CASSKDGEETQYF.

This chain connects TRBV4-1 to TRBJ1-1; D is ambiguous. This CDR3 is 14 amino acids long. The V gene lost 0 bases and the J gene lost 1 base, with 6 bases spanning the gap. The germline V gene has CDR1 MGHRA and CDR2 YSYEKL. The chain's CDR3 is CASSQDLENTEAFF. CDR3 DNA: TGCGCCAGCAGCCAAGATCTGGAGAACACTGAAGCTTTCTTT.

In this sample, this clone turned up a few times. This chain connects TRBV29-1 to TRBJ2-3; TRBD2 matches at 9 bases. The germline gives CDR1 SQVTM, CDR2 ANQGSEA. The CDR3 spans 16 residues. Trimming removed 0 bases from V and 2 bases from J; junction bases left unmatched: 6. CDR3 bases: TGCAGCGTTGAAGATTTGGCGGGGGGGTTCACAGATACGCAGTATTTT. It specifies CSVEDLAGGFTDTQYF.

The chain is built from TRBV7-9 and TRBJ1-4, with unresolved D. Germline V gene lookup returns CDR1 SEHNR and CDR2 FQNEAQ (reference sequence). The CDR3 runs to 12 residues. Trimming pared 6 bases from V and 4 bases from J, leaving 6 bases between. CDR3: CASRDDNEKLFF. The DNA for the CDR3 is TGTGCCAGCAGGGACGATAATGAAAAACTGTTTTTT.

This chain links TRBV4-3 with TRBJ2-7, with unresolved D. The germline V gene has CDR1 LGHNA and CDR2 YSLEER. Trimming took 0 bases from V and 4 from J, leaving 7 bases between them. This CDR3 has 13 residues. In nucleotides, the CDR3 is TGCGCCAGCAGCCAAGAAAGGTGGTACGAGCAGTACTTC. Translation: CASSQERWYEQYF.

The CDR3 is CAWRTMNTEAFF. As DNA, the CDR3 is TGTGCCTGGAGGACTATGAACACTGAAGCTTTCTTT. V gene TRBV30 combines with J gene TRBJ1-1; D is unclear. CDR1 is GTSNPN and CDR2 is SVGIG in the germline V gene (reference sequence). The CDR3 loop spans 12 amino acids. The ends were cut back, 3 bases at V and 0 bases at J, with 5 bases in the middle.

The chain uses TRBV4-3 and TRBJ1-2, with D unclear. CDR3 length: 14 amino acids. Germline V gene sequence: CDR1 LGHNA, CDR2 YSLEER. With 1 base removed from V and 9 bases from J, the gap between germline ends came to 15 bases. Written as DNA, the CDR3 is TGCGCCAGCAGCCAAGTGCCGTCGAAAGACAGCTACACCTTC. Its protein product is CASSQVPSKDSYTF.

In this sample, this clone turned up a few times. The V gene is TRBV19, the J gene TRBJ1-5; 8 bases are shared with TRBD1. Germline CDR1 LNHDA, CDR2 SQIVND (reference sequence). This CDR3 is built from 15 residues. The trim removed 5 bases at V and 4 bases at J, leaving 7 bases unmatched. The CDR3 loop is CASSPITGGNQPQHF. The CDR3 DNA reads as TGTGCCAGTAGTCCCATTACAGGGGGGAATCAGCCCCAGCATTTT.

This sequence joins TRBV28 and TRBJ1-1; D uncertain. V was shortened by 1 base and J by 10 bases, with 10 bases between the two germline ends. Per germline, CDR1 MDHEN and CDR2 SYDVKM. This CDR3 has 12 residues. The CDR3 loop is CASSLLDRVAFF. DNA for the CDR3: TGTGCCAGCAGTTTATTGGATAGGGTAGCTTTCTTT. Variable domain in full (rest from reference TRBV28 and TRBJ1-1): DVKVTQSSRYLVKRTGEKVFLECVQDMDHENMFWYRQDPGLGLRLIYFSYDVKMKEKGDIPEGYSVSREKKERFSLILESASTNQTSMYLCASSLLDRVAFFGQGTRLTVV.

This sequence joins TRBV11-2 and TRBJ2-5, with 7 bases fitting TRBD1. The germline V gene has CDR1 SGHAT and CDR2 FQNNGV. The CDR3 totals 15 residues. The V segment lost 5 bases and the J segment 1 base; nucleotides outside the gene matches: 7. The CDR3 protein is CASSVTGSPQETQYF. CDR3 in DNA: TGTGCCAGCAGCGTGACAGGGTCCCCCCAAGAGACCCAGTACTTC.

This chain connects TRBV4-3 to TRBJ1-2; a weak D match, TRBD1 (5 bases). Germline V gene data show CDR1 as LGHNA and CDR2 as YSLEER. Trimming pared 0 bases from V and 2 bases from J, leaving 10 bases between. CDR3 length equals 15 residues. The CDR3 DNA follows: TGCGCCAGCAGCCAAGATCGTCCAGGGAACTATGGCTACACCTTC. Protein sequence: CASSQDRPGNYGYTF.

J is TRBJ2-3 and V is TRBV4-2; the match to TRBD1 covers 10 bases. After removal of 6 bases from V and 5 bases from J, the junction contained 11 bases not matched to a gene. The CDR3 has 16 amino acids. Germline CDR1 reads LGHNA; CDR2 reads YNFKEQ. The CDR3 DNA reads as TGTGCCAGCAGTTACCGGACAGGGGGACTGGTAGATACGCAGTATTTT. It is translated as CASSYRTGGLVDTQYF.

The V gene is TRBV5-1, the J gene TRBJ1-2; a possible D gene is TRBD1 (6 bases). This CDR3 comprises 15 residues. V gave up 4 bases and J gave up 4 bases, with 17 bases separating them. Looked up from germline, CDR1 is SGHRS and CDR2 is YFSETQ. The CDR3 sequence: CASSPGHKEGYGYTF. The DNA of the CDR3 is TGCGCCAGCAGCCCGGGACACAAGGAGGGCTATGGCTACACCTTC.

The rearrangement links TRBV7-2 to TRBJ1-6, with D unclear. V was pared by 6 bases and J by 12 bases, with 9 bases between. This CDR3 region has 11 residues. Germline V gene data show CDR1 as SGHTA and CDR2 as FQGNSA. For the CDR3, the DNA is TGTGCCAGCAGTTCAGCTCTACCCCTCCACTTT. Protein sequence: CASSSALPLHF. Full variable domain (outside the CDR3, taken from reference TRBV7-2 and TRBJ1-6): GAGVSQSPSNKVTEKGKDVELRCDPISGHTALYWYRQSLGQGLEFLIYFQGNSAPDKSGLPSDRFSAERTGGSVSTLTIQRTQQEDSAVYLCASSSALPLHFGNGTRLTVT.

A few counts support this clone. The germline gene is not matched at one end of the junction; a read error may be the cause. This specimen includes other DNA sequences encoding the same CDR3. CDR3 amino acids: CSVERRGIGNTEAFF. The CDR3, as DNA: TGCAGCGTTGAGCGGCGGGGGATAGGGAACACTGAAGCTTTTTTT. J is TRBJ1-1 and V is TRBV29-1; a weak D match, TRBD1 (5 bases). CDR1 SQVTM and CDR2 ANQGSEA come from the germline V gene. The CDR3 runs to 15 residues.

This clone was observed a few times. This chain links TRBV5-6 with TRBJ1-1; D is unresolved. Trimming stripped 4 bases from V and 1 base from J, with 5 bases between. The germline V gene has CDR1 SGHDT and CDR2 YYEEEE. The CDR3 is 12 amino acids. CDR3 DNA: TGTGCCAGCAGCCCTCAGAACACTGAAGCTTTCTTT. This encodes CASSPQNTEAFF.

The DNA of the CDR3 is TGTGCCAGCAGCTTGGAAGGGTTCATATCGGCGGACGAGCAGTACTTC. Amino acids: CASSLEGFISADEQYF. The chain recombines TRBV5-6 with TRBJ2-7; D call uncertain. In germline, CDR1 is SGHDT, CDR2 YYEEEE. CDR3 length equals 16 residues. Trimming pared 0 bases from V and 5 bases from J, leaving 18 bases between.

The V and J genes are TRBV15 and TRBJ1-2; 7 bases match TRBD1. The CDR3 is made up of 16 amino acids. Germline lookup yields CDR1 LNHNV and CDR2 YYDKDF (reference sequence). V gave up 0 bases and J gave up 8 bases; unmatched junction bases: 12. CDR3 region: CATSRDRDRLARGYTF. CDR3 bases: TGTGCCACCAGCAGAGATCGGGACAGACTAGCTCGAGGCTACACCTTC.

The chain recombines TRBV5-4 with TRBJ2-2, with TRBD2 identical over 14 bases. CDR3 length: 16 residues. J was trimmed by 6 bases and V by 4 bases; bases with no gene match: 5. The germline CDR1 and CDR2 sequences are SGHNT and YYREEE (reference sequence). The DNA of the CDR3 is TGTGCCAGCAGCCCCGGGACTAGCGGGGGCCCCGGGGAGCTGTTTTTT. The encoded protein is CASSPGTSGGPGELFF.